This TCR beta chain was captured in a study of cytomegalovirus exposure and HLA in healthy donors. Study-level findings and limits: Immune exposure information available was restricted to CMV serostatus. TCR beta V segments were, for the most part, productive about 87% or about 30% of the time in an earlier analysis.

Regarding this clone: The antigen remains unidentified.

The CDR3 runs 15 residues. Trimming shortened V by 5 bases and J by 3 bases, and 17 bases separated the two germline ends. Germline CDR1 is SGHNT and CDR2 is YENEEA. Vbeta (60) and Jbeta (13) primers were used in the PCR. The method was immunoSEQ multiplex PCR; TCRdb's version includes in-frame clones alone and lacks a portion of them. This sample yields 150,000 to 200,000 clones, of which 81% are seen a single time; 4.9% belongs to the top ten. Sequencing input: PBMCs. The clonotype originates from a woman aged 18-29 years in good health and CMV-seropositive. This rearrangement joins TRBV11-3 to TRBJ2-7, with no clear D. The CDR3 spells CASSVGWLDNYEQYF. The CDR3 coding sequence is TGTGCCAGCAGCGTAGGGTGGTTAGACAACTACGAGCAGTACTTC.